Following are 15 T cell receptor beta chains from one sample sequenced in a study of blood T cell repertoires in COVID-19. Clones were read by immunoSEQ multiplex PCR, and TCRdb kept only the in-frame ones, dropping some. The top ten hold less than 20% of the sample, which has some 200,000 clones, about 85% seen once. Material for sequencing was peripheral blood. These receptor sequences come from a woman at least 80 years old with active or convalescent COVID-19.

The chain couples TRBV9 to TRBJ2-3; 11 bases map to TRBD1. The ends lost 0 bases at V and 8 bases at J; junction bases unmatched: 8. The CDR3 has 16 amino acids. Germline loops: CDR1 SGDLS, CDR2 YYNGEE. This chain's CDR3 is CASSVAPGQGAGTQYF. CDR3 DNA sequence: TGTGCCAGCAGCGTAGCCCCCGGACAGGGGGCGGGTACGCAGTATTTT.

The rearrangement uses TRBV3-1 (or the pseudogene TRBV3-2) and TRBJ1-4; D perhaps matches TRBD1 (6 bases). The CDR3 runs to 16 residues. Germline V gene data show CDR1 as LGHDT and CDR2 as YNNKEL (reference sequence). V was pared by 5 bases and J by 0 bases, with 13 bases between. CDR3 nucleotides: TGTGCCAGCAGCAAACAGGGCACAACAACTAATGAAAAACTGTTTTTT. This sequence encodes CASSKQGTTTNEKLFF.

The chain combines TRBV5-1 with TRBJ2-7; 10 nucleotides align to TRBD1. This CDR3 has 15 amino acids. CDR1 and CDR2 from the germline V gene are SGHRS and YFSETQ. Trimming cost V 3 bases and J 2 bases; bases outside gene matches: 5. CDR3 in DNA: TGCGCCAGCAGCTCCGGACAGGGGGTGCCCTACGAGCAGTACTTC. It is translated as CASSSGQGVPYEQYF.

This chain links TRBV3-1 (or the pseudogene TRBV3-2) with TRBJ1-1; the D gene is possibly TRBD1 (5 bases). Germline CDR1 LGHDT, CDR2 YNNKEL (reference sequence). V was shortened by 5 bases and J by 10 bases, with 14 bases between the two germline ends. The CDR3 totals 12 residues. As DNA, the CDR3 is TGTGCCAGCAGCTTCCCGGGGGAGCGAGCTTTCTTT. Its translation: CASSFPGERAFF.

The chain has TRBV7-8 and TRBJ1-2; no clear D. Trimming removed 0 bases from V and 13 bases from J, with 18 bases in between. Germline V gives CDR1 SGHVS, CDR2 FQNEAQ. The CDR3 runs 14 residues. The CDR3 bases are TGTGCCAGCAGCTTAGCCTTGGAGGACTATGGTTGCACCTTC. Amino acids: CASSLALEDYGCTF.

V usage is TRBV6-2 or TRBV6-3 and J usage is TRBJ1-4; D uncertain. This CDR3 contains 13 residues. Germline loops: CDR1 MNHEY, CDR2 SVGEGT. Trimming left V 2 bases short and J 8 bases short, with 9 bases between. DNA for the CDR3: TGTGCCAGCAGTTACGCGAAGCGAGAAAAACTGTTTTTT. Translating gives CASSYAKREKLFF.

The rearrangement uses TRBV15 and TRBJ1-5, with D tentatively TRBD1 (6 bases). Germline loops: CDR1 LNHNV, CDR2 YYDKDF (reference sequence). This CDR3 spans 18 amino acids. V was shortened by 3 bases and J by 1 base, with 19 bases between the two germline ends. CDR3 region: CATSSDRFGKTSNQPQHF. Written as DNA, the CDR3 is TGTGCCACCAGCAGCGACAGGTTTGGAAAGACGAGCAATCAGCCCCAGCATTTT.

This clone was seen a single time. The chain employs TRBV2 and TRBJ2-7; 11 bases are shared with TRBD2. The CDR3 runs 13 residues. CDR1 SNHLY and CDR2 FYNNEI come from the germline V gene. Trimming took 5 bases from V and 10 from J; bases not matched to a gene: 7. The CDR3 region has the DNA TGTGCCAGCAGTCCGACTAGCGGGATCTCACAGTACTTC. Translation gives CASSPTSGISQYF.

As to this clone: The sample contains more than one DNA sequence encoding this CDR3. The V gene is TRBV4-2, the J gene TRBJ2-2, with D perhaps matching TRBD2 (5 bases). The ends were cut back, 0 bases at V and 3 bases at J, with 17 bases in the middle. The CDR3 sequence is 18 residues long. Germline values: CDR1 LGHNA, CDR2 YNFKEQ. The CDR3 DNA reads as TGTGCCAGCAGCCAAGAATCGTCCCAACTAGACCACACCGGGGAGCTGTTTTTT. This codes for CASSQESSQLDHTGELFF.

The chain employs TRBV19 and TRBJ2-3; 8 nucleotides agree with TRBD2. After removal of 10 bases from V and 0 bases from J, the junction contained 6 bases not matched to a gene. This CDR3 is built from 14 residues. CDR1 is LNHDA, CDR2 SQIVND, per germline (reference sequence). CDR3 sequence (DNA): TGTGCCACCGATAGCGGGACGAGCACAGATACGCAGTATTTT. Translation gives CATDSGTSTDTQYF.

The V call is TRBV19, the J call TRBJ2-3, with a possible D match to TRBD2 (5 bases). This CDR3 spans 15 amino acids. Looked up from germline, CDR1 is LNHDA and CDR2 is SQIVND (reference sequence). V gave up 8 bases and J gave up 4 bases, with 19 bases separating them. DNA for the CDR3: TGTGCCAGTGCTAATTCAGCCAGTAGCGCAGATACGCAGTATTTT. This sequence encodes CASANSASSADTQYF.

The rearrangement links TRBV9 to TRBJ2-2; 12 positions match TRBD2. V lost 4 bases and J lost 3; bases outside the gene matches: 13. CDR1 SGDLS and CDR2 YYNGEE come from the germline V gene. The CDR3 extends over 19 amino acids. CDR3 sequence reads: CASSLRLAGGRSDTGELFF. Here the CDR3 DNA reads TGTGCCAGCAGCTTAAGGCTAGCGGGGGGGCGTTCGGACACCGGGGAGCTGTTTTTT.

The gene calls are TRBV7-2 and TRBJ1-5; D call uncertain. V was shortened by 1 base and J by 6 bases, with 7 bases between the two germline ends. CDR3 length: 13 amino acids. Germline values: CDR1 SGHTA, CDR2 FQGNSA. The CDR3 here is CASSLGAGQPQHF. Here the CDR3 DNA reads TGTGCCAGCAGCTTAGGAGCCGGTCAGCCCCAGCATTTT.

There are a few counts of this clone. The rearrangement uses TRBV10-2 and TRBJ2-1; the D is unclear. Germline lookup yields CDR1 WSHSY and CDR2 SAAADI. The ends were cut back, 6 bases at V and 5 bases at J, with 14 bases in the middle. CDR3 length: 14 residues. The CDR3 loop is CASSKRRSHNEQFF. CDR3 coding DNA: TGCGCCAGCAGCAAGCGACGGTCTCACAATGAGCAGTTCTTC.

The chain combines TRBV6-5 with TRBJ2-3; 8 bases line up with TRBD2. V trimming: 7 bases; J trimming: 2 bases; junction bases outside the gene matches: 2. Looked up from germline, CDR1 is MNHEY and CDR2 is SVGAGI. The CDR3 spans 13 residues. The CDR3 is CASKREPTDTQYF. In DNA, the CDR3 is TGTGCCAGCAAGCGGGAGCCCACAGATACGCAGTATTTT.